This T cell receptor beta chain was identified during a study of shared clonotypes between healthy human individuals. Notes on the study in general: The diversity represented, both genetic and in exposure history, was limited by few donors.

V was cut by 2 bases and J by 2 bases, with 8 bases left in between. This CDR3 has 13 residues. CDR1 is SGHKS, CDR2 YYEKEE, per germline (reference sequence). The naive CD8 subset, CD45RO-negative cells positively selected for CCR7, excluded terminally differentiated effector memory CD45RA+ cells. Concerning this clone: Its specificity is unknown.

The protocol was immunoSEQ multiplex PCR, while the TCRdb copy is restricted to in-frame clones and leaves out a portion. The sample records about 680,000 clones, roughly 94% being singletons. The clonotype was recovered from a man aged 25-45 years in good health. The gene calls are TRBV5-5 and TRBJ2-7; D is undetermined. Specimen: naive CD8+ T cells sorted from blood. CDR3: CASSFTGPYEQYF. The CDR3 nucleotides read TGTGCCAGCAGCTTCACCGGCCCCTACGAGCAGTACTTC. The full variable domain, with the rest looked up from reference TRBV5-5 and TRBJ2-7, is DAGVTQSPTHLIKTRGQQVTLRCSPISGHKSVSWYQQVLGQGPQFIFQYYEKEERGRGNFPDRFSARQFPNYSSELNVNALLLGDSALYLCASSFTGPYEQYFGPGTRLTVT.